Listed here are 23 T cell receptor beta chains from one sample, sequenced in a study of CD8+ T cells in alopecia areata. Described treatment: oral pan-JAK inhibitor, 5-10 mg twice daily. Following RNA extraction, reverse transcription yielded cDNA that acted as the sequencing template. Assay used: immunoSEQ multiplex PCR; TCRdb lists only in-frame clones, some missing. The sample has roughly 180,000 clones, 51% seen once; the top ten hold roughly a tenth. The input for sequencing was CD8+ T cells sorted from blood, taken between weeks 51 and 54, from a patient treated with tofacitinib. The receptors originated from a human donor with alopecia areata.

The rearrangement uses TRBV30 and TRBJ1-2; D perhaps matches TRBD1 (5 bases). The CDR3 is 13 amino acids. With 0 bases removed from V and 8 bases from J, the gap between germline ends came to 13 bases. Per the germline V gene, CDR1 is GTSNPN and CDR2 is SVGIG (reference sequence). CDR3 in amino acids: CAWSVGPQGGYTF. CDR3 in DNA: TGTGCCTGGAGTGTGGGGCCCCAGGGAGGCTACACCTTC.

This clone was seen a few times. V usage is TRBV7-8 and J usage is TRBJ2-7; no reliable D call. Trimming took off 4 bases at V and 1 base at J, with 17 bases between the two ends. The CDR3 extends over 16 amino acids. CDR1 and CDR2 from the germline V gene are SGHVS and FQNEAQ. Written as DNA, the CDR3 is TGTGCCAGCAGCTCCTCGCGGACGTTCAGGTCCTACGAGCAGTACTTC. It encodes CASSSSRTFRSYEQYF.

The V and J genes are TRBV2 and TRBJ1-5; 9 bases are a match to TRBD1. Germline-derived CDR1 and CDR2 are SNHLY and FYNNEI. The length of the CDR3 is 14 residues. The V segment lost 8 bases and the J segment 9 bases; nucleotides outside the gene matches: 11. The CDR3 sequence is CASGTGTGFRPQHF. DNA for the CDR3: TGTGCCAGCGGTACCGGGACAGGGTTTAGGCCCCAGCATTTT.

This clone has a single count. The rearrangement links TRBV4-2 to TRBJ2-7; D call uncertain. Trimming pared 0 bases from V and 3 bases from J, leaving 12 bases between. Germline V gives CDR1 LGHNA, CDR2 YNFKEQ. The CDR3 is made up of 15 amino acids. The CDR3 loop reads CASSQDLSTFYEQYF. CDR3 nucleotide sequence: TGTGCCAGCAGCCAAGACCTTTCGACTTTCTACGAGCAGTACTTC.

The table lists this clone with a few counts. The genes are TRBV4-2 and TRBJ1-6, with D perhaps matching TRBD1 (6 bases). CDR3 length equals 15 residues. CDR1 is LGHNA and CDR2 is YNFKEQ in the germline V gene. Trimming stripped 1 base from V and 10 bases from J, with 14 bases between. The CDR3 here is CASSQGEEGDSPLHF. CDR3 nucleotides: TGTGCCAGCAGCCAAGGGGAGGAGGGGGACTCACCCCTCCACTTT.

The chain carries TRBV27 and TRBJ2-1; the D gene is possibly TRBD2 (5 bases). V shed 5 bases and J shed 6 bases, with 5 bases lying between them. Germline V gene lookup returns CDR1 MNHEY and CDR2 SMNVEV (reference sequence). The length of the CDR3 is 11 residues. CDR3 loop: CASSGSNEQFF. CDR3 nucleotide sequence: TGTGCCAGCAGTGGGAGCAATGAGCAGTTCTTC.

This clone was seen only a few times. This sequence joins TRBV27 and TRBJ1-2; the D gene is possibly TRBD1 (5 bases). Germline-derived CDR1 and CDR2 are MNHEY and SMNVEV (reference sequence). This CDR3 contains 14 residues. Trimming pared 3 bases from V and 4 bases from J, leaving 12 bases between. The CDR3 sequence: CASSFKGSFYGYTF. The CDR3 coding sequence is TGTGCCAGCAGTTTTAAGGGGAGCTTCTATGGCTACACCTTC.

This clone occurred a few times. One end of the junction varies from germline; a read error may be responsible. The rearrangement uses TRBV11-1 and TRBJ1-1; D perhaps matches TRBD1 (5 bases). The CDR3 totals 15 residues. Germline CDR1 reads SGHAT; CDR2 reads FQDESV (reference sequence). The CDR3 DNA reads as TGTGCCAGCAGCGTAGCCGAGGGGCTTCCCACTGAAGCTTTCTTT. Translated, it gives CASSVAEGLPTEAFF.

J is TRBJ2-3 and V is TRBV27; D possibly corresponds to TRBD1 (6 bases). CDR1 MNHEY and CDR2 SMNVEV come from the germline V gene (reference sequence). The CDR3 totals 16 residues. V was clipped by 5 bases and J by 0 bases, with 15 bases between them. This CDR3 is CASSPPGAFSTDTQYF. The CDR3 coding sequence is TGTGCCAGCAGTCCCCCAGGGGCCTTTAGCACAGATACGCAGTATTTT.

As DNA, the CDR3 is TGTGCCAGCTTGGGATCAGGGGGCGGGCAGCAGTACTTC. It is translated as CASLGSGGGQQYF. The rearrangement links TRBV7-9 to TRBJ2-7, with TRBD1 matching 8 bases. The CDR3 has 13 residues. From germline, CDR1 is SEHNR and CDR2 FQNEAQ (reference sequence). The V segment lost 8 bases and the J segment 8 bases; nucleotides outside the gene matches: 11.

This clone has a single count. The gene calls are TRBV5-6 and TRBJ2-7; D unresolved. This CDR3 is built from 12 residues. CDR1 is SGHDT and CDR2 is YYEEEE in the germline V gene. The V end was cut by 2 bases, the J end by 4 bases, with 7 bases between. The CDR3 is CASSFLRYEQYF. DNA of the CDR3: TGTGCCAGCAGCTTCTTAAGGTACGAGCAGTACTTC.

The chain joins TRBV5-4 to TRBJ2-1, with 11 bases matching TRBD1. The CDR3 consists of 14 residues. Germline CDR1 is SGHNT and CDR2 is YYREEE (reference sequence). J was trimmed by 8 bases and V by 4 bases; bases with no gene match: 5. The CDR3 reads CASSPDRGLHEQFF. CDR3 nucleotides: TGTGCCAGCAGCCCGGACAGGGGGCTGCATGAGCAGTTCTTC.

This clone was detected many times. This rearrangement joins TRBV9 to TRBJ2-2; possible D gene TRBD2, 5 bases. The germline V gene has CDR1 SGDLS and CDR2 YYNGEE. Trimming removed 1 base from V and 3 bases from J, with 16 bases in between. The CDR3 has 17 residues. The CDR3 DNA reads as TGTGCCAGCAGCGTAAGTAGGACGAGGGCGGACACCGGGGAGCTGTTTTTT. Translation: CASSVSRTRADTGELFF.

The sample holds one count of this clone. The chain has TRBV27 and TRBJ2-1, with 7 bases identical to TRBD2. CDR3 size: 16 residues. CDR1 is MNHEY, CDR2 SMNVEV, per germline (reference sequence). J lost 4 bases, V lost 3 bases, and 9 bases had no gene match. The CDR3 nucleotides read TGTGCCAGCAGTTTGTCAGCGGGGACCTTGTACAATGAGCAGTTCTTC. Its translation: CASSLSAGTLYNEQFF.

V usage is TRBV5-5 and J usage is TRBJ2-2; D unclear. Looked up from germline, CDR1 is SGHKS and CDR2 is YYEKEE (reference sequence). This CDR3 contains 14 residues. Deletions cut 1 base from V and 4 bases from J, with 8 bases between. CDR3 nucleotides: TGTGCCAGCAGCTTGCAGGAGTTCACCGGGGAGCTGTTTTTT. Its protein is CASSLQEFTGELFF.

CDR3 in DNA: TGCGCCAGCAGCCAAGTACAAGGGAATGAGCAGTTCTTC. Amino acids: CASSQVQGNEQFF. V gene TRBV4-3 combines with J gene TRBJ2-1; no reliable D call. Trimming shortened V by 1 base and J by 7 bases, and 8 bases separated the two germline ends. Germline V gene lookup returns CDR1 LGHNA and CDR2 YSLEER. CDR3 length equals 13 residues.

As DNA, the CDR3 is TGTGCCAGCAGTTACTCCGACACCGCCTACGAGCAGTACTTC. Encoded protein: CASSYSDTAYEQYF. The chain combines TRBV6-6 with TRBJ2-7; no clear D gene. Trimming pared 0 bases from V and 2 bases from J, leaving 8 bases between. The CDR3 sequence is 14 residues long. The germline gives CDR1 MNHNY, CDR2 SVGAGI (reference sequence).

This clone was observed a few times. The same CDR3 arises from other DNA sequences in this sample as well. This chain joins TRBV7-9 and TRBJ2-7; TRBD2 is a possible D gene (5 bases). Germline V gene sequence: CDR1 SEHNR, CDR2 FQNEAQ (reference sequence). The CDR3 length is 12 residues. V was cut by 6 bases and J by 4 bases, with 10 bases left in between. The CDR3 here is CASSPGSYEQYF. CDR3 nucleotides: TGTGCCAGCAGTCCGGGATCTTACGAGCAGTACTTC.

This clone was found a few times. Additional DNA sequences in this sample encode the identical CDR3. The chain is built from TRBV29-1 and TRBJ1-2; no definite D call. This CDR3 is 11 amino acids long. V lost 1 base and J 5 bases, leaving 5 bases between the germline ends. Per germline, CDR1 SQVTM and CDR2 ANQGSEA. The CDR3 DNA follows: TGCAGCGTTGAAGGTGTTTATGGCTACACCTTC. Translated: CSVEGVYGYTF.

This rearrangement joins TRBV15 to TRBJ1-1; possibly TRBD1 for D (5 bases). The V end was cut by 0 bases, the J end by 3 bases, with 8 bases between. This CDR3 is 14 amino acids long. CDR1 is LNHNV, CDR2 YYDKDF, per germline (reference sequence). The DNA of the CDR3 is TGTGCCACCAGCAGAGATCGGGGGTACACTGAAGCTTTCTTT. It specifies CATSRDRGYTEAFF.

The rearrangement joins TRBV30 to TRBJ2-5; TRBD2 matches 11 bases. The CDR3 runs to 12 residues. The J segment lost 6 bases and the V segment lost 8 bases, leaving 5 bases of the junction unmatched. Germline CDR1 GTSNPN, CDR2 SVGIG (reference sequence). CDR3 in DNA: TGTGCCGCCCTAGCGGGGGGAAAGACCCAGTACTTC. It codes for CAALAGGKTQYF.

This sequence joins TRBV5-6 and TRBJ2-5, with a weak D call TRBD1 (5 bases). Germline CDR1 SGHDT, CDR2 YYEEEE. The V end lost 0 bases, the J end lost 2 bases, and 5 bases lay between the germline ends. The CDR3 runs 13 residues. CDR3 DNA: TGTGCCAGCAGCTTGGGACAGCAAGAGACCCAGTACTTC. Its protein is CASSLGQQETQYF.

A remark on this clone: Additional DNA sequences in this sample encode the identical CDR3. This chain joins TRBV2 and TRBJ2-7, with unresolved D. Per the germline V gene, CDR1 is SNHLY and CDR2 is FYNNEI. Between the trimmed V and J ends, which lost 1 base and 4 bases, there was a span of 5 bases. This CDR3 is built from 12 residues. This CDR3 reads CASSEGPYEQYF. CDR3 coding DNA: TGTGCCAGCAGTGAAGGGCCATACGAGCAGTACTTC.